Shown below are 25 T cell receptor beta chains from a single sample sequenced in a study of blood T cells in healthy people across ages. Alongside a J-beta primer mix, a sample-barcoded 5' primer served in a second PCR lasting about 7 to 11 cycles. MiXCR was run by TCRdb on the 5' RACE reads, yielding one entry per CDR3 protein. The data show some 1.6 million distinct CDR3 sequences, with around 36% seen just once and approximately 10% held by the top ten. Sequenced material: blood. Source of these receptors: a woman aged 25 to 39 in good health.

The gene calls are TRBV20-1 and TRBJ2-7; 8 positions agree with TRBD2. The CDR3 loop spans 16 amino acids. V lost 0 bases and J lost 2; bases outside the gene matches: 9. Germline V gives CDR1 DFQATT, CDR2 SNEGSKA (reference sequence). The CDR3 DNA sequence: TGCAGTGCTAGAGATCCGGGGGGGCTCCGCCCCTACGAGCAGTACTTC. Residues: CSARDPGGLRPYEQYF.

The chain joins TRBV5-1 to TRBJ2-1; maybe TRBD1 (6 bases). The CDR3 spans 14 residues. Per germline, CDR1 SGHRS and CDR2 YFSETQ. The V gene lost 4 bases and the J gene lost 7 bases, with 15 bases spanning the gap. CDR3 sequence (DNA): TGCGCCAGCAGCCTTACACAGGGTTGGAATGAGCAGTTCTTC. Protein product: CASSLTQGWNEQFF.

V and J are TRBV6-5 and TRBJ1-1; 8 bases are a match to TRBD1. CDR1 is MNHEY and CDR2 is SVGAGI in the germline V gene. The CDR3 contains 18 residues. The junction had 17 bases not matched to a gene; V was cut back by 4 bases and J by 4 bases. This CDR3 is CASSFLRGPDRGVTEAFF. CDR3 nucleotide sequence: TGTGCCAGCAGTTTTTTAAGGGGCCCCGACAGGGGTGTCACTGAAGCTTTCTTT.

About this clonotype: A read error is possible here, since a much larger clone lies one base away. This sequence joins TRBV12-3 or TRBV12-4 and TRBJ2-3, with no clear D. Trimming took off 5 bases at V and 4 bases at J, with 19 bases between the two ends. CDR3 length: 16 residues. The CDR3 DNA is TGTGCCAGCAGTCCCAGGACCTCCCTAGACGCAGATACGCAGTATTTT. This translates into CASSPRTSLDADTQYF.

As concerns this clonotype: This may be a read error: a much more frequent sequence differs by one nucleotide. The rearrangement uses TRBV6-5 and TRBJ2-7, with 8 bases that match TRBD1. CDR3 length: 13 amino acids. Germline V gene sequence: CDR1 MNHEY, CDR2 SVGAGI. DNA for the CDR3: TGTACCAGCGGACAGGGACTCTCCTACGAGCAGTACTTC. Translated, it gives CTSGQGLSYEQYF.

This sequence joins TRBV27 and TRBJ1-6, with D unclear. V shed 7 bases and J shed 8 bases, with 12 bases lying between them. Germline V CDR1 and CDR2: MNHEY, SMNVEV (reference sequence). CDR3 length: 13 amino acids. Here the CDR3 reads CASMADGYSPLHF. CDR3 nucleotides: TGTGCCAGCATGGCTGACGGCTATTCACCCCTCCACTTT.

This clonotype occurred a few times. The chain joins TRBV20-1 to TRBJ2-2; 13 bases are shared with TRBD2. The CDR3 length is 17 residues. The germline V gene encodes CDR1 DFQATT and CDR2 SNEGSKA (reference sequence). V lost 4 bases and J lost 4; bases outside the gene matches: 9. CDR3 DNA sequence: TGCAGTGCTAAGCCACTAGCGGGGGGGCGCAGCACCGGGGAGCTGTTTTTT. Its protein product is CSAKPLAGGRSTGELFF.

This chain uses TRBV5-7 with TRBJ2-1, with 9 bases lining up with TRBD1. TRBV5-7 carries the ORF label, with uncertain function. Trimming took 2 bases from V and 13 from J; bases not matched to a gene: 16. This CDR3 spans 16 amino acids. CDR3 bases: TGTGCCAGCAGCTTAAATGACAGGGGGTCACAAGAGACCCAGTTCTTC. This sequence encodes CASSLNDRGSQETQFF.

In its sample, this clonotype was seen once. The chain links TRBV7-9 to TRBJ1-5; no reliable D call. The length of the CDR3 is 17 residues. Germline lookup yields CDR1 SEHNR and CDR2 FQNEAQ (reference sequence). The germline V and J ends were trimmed by 3 bases and 0 bases, with 15 bases remaining between them. The CDR3 bases are TGTGCCAGCAGCTTTGTGACTGGGCCCTATAGCAATCAGCCCCAGCATTTT. This gives the protein CASSFVTGPYSNQPQHF.

Here the CDR3 reads CASIRGGNYGYTF. CDR3 nucleotides: TGTGCCAGCATTCGGGGGGGTAACTATGGCTACACCTTC. V and J are TRBV12-3 or TRBV12-4 and TRBJ1-2, with D possibly matching TRBD1 (5 bases). The CDR3 is made up of 13 amino acids. V lost 7 bases and J 1 base, leaving 10 bases between the germline ends.

V and J are TRBV7-8 and TRBJ2-6; no firm D call. Trimming removed 5 bases at V and 0 bases at J, with 17 bases between. Germline CDR1 reads SGHVS; CDR2 reads FQNEAQ. This CDR3 region has 18 residues. CDR3 loop: CASSAPGLDFSGANVLTF. In DNA form, the CDR3 reads TGTGCCAGCAGCGCACCGGGCCTAGACTTCTCTGGGGCCAACGTCCTGACTTTC.

The chain carries TRBV7-3 and TRBJ2-1; D uncertain. CDR3 length: 13 amino acids. V gave up 5 bases and J gave up 9 bases, with 14 bases separating them. Per the germline V gene, CDR1 is SGHTA and CDR2 is FQGTGA. The CDR3 DNA follows: TGTGCCAGCAGCCCGACGACCCCCGGTGAGCAGTTCTTC. This translates into CASSPTTPGEQFF.

This clonotype was observed a handful of times. The chain employs TRBV20-1 and TRBJ2-5, with D possibly TRBD2 on 6 matching bases. The DNA end is a closer match to TRBJ2-1, so the J assignment may be wrong. The CDR3 is 15 residues long. The germline V gene has CDR1 DFQATT and CDR2 SNEGSKA (reference sequence). CDR3 sequence (DNA): TGCAGTGCCCGTCGCGGGGCAAGCTGCCAAGAGACCCAGTTCTTC. This gives the protein CSARRGASCQETQFF.

The rearrangement uses TRBV20-1 and TRBJ2-5; TRBD2 matches 10 bases. The J call could be wrong; TRBJ2-7 is a better fit for the DNA end. The germline gives CDR1 DFQATT, CDR2 SNEGSKA (reference sequence). This CDR3 comprises 15 residues. The CDR3 is CSARSRTSGSYEQYF. The DNA of the CDR3 is TGCAGTGCTAGATCTCGGACTAGCGGTTCCTACGAGCAGTACTTC.

This clonotype was seen many times. The junction differs from germline at one of its ends, possibly a read error. This chain links TRBV12-3 or TRBV12-4 with TRBJ2-3; 8 bases align to TRBD2. The CDR3 is 15 residues long. The CDR3 is CASSLVTSGTDTQYF. In DNA, the CDR3 is TGTGCCAGCAGCTTAGTGACTAGCGGCACAGATACGCAGTATTTT.

This rearrangement joins TRBV10-3 to TRBJ2-1, with 10 bases lining up with TRBD2. The closer fit of TRBJ2-7 to the DNA end suggests the J call may be wrong. There are 16 residues in the CDR3. CDR1 is ENHRY, CDR2 SYGVKD, per germline. As DNA, the CDR3 is TGTGCCATTTCCGGTTCTAGCGGGGGTATCTACAATGAGCAGTACTTC. Its protein product is CAISGSSGGIYNEQYF.

The V call is TRBV7-8, the J call TRBJ2-1, with 9 nucleotides matching TRBD2. The CDR3 is 15 residues long. V gave up 6 bases and J gave up 4 bases; unmatched junction bases: 7. Germline V gene data show CDR1 as SGHVS and CDR2 as FQNEAQ. CDR3: CASRLLAGIYNEQFF. CDR3 nucleotide sequence: TGTGCCAGCAGACTTCTAGCGGGGATATACAATGAGCAGTTCTTC.

Comment on this clonotype: The junction departs from germline at one end; a sequencing error may be responsible. The chain combines TRBV5-1 with TRBJ2-5; D is unclear. The CDR3 has 14 residues. CDR1 and CDR2 from the germline V gene are SGHRS and YFSETQ. CDR3: CASSLNQQQGTQYF. The CDR3 region has the DNA TGCGCCAGCAGCTTGAACCAGCAACAAGGGACCCAGTACTTC.

The chain couples TRBV4-1 to TRBJ2-5, with D tentatively TRBD1 (5 bases). Gene TRBJ2-7 matches the end of the DNA better, so the J call may be wrong. The CDR3 runs to 13 residues. Germline-derived CDR1 and CDR2 are MGHRA and YSYEKL. The CDR3 is CASGTDTTYEQYF. The DNA of the CDR3 is TGCGCCAGCGGCACGGACACAACCTACGAGCAGTACTTC.

This clonotype was found a few times. The chain carries TRBV20-1 and TRBJ2-7; 8 positions agree with TRBD1. V lost 6 bases and J lost 5; bases outside the gene matches: 12. This CDR3 contains 14 residues. Germline CDR1 DFQATT, CDR2 SNEGSKA (reference sequence). The CDR3 protein is CSANPPGQANEQYF. For the CDR3, the DNA is TGCAGTGCAAATCCTCCGGGACAGGCGAACGAGCAGTACTTC.

The rearrangement uses TRBV5-1 and TRBJ2-1, with unresolved D. Germline CDR1 is SGHRS and CDR2 is YFSETQ. This CDR3 has 16 amino acids. Trimming stripped 2 bases from V and 2 bases from J, with 14 bases between. CDR3 nucleotides: TGCGCCAGCAGCTTACGGCGGCTTGGGACCTACAATGAGCAGTTCTTC. It is translated as CASSLRRLGTYNEQFF.

This rearrangement joins TRBV30 to TRBJ2-1; a possible D gene is TRBD2 (7 bases). The V end lost 5 bases, the J end lost 9 bases, and 20 bases lay between the germline ends. Germline V CDR1 and CDR2: GTSNPN, SVGIG (reference sequence). The CDR3 consists of 14 residues. The CDR3 loop reads CAWGAGRGGGEQFF. In DNA, the CDR3 is TGTGCCTGGGGGGCAGGAAGGGGAGGGGGTGAGCAGTTCTTC.

The gene calls are TRBV20-1 and TRBJ2-1; 12 nucleotides align to TRBD1. CDR1 DFQATT and CDR2 SNEGSKA come from the germline V gene (reference sequence). Trimming removed 6 bases from V and 5 bases from J; junction bases left unmatched: 5. The CDR3 has 14 residues. The CDR3 DNA follows: TGCAGTGCGAAGGGACAGGGGGCCCACAATGAGCAGTTCTTC. Protein product: CSAKGQGAHNEQFF.

The chain combines TRBV20-1 with TRBJ2-5; D possibly uses TRBD1 or TRBD2 (5 bases each). The germline V gene encodes CDR1 DFQATT and CDR2 SNEGSKA (reference sequence). CDR3 length equals 13 residues. V lost 3 bases, J lost 5 bases, and 13 bases lay in between. CDR3 in DNA: TGCAGTGCTAGTAATTGGGGGTCCGAGACCCAGTACTTC. It is translated as CSASNWGSETQYF.

The chain links TRBV7-2 to TRBJ2-1, with a possible D match to TRBD2 (7 bases). CDR1 is SGHTA and CDR2 is FQGNSA in the germline V gene. V lost 4 bases and J 2 bases, leaving 15 bases between the germline ends. There are 16 residues in the CDR3. The CDR3 loop reads CASSSINGGPYNEQFF. The CDR3 DNA sequence: TGTGCCAGCAGCTCCATAAACGGGGGGCCCTACAATGAGCAGTTCTTC.